This section outlines one T cell receptor (beta chain) sequence together with its context. Cohorts were determined from participant-reported clinical history. Generated by immunoSEQ multiplex PCR, the TCRdb table keeps only in-frame clones and is missing some. The sample contains a few hundred thousand clones, approximately 90% of which appear only once. There are 15 residues in the CDR3. Per the germline V gene, CDR1 is MNHNY and CDR2 is SVGAGI (reference sequence). J was trimmed by 4 bases and V by 6 bases; bases with no gene match: 8. The sample is drawn from a study of blood T cell repertoires in COVID-19. Background on the study: Acute-phase and convalescent COVID-19 samples originated in the United States, Italy and Spain.

This chain links TRBV6-6 with TRBJ1-3; TRBD1 aligns across 8 bases. Sequencing was carried out using PBMCs or T cells enriched from blood (not recorded which). This clonotype originated in a woman aged 55-70 years who had recovered from COVID-19. CDR3 nucleotides: TGTGCCAGCAGCCCGACAGGGGTCGGAGGAAACACCATATATTTT. It yields the protein CASSPTGVGGNTIYF.